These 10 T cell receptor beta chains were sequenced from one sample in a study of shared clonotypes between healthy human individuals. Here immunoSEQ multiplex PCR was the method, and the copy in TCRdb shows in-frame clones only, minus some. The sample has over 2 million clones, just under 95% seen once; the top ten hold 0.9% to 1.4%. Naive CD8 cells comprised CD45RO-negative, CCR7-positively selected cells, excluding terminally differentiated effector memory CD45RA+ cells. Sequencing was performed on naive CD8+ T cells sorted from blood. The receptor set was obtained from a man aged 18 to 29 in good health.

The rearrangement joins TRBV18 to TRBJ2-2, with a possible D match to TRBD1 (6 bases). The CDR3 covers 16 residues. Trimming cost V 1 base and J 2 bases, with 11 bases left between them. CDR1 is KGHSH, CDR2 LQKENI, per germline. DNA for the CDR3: TGTGCCAGCTCACCACGCCAGGGGAGCAACACCGGGGAGCTGTTTTTT. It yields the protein CASSPRQGSNTGELFF.

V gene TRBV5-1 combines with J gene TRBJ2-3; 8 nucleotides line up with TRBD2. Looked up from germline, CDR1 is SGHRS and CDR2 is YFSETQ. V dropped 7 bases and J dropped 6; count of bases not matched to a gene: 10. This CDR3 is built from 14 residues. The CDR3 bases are TGCGCCAGCCAACTAGCGGACTTGGTGGATACGCAGTATTTT. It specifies CASQLADLVDTQYF.

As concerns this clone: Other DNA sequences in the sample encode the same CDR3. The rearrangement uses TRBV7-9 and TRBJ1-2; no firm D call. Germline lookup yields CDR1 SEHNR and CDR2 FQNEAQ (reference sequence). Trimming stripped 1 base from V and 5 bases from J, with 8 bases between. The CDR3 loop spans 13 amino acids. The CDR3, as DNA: TGTGCCAGCAGCTTAGGTACGGGGTATGGCTACACCTTC. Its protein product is CASSLGTGYGYTF.

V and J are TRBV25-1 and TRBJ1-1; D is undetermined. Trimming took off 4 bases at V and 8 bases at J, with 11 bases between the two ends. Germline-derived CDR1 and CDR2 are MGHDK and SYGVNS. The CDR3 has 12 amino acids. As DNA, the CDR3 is TGTGCCAGCAGTGTCAACAGAGCAGAAGCTTTCTTT. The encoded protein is CASSVNRAEAFF.

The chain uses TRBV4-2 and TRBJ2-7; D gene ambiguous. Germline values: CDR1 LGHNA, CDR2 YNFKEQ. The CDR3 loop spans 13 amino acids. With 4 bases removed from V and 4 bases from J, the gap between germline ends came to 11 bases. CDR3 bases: TGTGCCAGCAGCCCTGGGAAAAAGTACGAGCAGTACTTC. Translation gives CASSPGKKYEQYF.

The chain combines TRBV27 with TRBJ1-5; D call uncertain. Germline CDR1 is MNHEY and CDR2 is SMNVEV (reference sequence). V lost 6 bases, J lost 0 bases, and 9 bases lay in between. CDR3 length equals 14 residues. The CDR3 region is CASRSTSSNQPQHF. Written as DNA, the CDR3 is TGTGCCAGCAGATCTACCTCTAGCAATCAGCCCCAGCATTTT.

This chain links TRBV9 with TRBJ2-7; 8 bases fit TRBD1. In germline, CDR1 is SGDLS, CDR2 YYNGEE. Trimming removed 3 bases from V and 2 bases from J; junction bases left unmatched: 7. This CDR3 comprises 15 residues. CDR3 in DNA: TGTGCCAGCAGCGCGGCTACAGGGGGGACCTACGAGCAGTACTTC. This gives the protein CASSAATGGTYEQYF.

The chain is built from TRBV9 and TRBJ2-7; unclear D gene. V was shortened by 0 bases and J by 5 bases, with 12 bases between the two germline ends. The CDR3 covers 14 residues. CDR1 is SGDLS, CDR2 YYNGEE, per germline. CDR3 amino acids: CASSVGGKVDEQYF. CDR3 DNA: TGTGCCAGCAGCGTAGGCGGCAAGGTGGACGAGCAGTACTTC.

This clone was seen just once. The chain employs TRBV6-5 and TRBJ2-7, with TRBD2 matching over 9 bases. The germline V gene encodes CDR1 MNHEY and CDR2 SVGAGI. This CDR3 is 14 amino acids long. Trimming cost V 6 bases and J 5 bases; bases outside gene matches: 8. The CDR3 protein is CASRLAGAAHEQYF. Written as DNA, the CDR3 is TGTGCCAGCAGATTAGCGGGGGCAGCCCACGAGCAGTACTTC.

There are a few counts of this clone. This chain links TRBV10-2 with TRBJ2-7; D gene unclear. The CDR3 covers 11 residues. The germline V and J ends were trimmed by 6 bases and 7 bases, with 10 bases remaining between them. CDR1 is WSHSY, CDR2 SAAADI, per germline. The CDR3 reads CASRDPREQYF. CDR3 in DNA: TGCGCCAGCAGGGATCCACGGGAGCAGTACTTC.